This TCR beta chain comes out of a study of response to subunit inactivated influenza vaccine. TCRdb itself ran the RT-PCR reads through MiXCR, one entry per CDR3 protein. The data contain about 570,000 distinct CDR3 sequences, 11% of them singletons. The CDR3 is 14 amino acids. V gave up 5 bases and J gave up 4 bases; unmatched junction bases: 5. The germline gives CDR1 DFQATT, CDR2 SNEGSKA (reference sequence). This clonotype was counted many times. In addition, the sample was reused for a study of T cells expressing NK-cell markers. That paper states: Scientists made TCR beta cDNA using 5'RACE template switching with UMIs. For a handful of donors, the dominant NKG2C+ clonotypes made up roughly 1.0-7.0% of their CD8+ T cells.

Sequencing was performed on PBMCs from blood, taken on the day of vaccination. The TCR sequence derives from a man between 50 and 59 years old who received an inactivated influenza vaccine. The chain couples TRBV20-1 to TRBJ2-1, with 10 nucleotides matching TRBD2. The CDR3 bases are TGCAGTGCTCCGGGACTAGCGCTATACAATGAGCAGTTCTTC. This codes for CSAPGLALYNEQFF.